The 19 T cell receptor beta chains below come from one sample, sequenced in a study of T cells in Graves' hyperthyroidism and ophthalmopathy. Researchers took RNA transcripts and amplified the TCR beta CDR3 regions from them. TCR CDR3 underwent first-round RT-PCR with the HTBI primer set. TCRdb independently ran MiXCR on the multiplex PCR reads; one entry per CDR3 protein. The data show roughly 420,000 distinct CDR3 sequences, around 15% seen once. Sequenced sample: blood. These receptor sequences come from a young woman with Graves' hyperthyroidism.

The chain's CDR3 is CASSQDPSTDTQYF. The DNA of the CDR3 is TGCGCCAGCAGCCAAGATCCTAGCACAGATACGCAGTATTTT. This rearrangement joins TRBV4-1 to TRBJ2-3, with unresolved D. Trimming took 0 bases from V and 0 from J, leaving 4 bases between them. CDR1 is MGHRA and CDR2 is YSYEKL in the germline V gene. This CDR3 spans 14 amino acids.

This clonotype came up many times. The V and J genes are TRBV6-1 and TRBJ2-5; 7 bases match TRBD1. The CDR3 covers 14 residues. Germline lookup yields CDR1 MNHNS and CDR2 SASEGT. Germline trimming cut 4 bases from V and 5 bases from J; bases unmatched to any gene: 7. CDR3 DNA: TGTGCCAGCAGTGGCAGACAGGGCAGGGAGACCCAGTACTTC. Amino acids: CASSGRQGRETQYF.

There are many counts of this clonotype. DNA of the CDR3: TGTGCCAGCAGAGATCCCGCCGGGACAGGGGACACCGGGGAGCTGTTTTTT. It specifies CASRDPAGTGDTGELFF. The V gene is TRBV6-2 or TRBV6-3, the J gene TRBJ2-2; TRBD1 matches 10 bases. Germline loops: CDR1 MNHEY, CDR2 SVGEGT. The trim removed 6 bases at V and 3 bases at J, leaving 10 bases unmatched. The CDR3 runs to 17 residues.

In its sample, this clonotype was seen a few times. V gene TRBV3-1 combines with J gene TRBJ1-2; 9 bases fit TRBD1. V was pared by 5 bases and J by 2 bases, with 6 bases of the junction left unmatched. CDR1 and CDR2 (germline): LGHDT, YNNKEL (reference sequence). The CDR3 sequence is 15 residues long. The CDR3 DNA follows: TGTGCCAGCAGCTTGGGACAGGGTAGGAACTATGGCTACACCTTC. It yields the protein CASSLGQGRNYGYTF. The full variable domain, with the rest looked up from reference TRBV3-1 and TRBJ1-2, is DTAVSQTPKYLVTQMGNDKSIKCEQNLGHDTMYWYKQDSKKFLKIMFSYNNKELIINETVPNRFSPKSPDKAHLNLHINSLELGDSAVYFCASSLGQGRNYGYTFGSGTRLTVV.

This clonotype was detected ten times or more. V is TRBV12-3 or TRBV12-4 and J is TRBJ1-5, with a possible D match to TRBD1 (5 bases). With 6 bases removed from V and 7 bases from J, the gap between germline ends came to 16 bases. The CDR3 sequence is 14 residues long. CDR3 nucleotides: TGTGCCAGCAGCGCCGCGGGGACTGTCCAGCCCCAGCATTTT. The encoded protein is CASSAAGTVQPQHF.

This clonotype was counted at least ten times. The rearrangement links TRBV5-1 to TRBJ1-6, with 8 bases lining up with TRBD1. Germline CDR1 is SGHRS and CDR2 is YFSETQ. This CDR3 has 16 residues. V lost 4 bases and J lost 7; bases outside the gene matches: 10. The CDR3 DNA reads TGCGCCAGCAGCCCCGAAGCAGGGGGCATGAATTCACCCCTCCACTTT. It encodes CASSPEAGGMNSPLHF.

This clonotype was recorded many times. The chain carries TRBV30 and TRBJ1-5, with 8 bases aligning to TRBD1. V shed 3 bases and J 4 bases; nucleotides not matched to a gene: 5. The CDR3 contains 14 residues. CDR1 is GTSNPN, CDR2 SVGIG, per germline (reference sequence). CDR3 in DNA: TGTGCCTGGAGGGGGACAGGAGTTAATCAGCCCCAGCATTTT. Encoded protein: CAWRGTGVNQPQHF.

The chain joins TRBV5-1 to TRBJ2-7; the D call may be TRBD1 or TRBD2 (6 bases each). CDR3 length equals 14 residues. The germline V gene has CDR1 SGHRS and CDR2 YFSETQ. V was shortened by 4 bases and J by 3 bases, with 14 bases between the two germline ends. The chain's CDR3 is CASSRGGGYYEQYF. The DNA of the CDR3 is TGCGCCAGCAGCCGAGGGGGAGGCTACTACGAGCAGTACTTC.

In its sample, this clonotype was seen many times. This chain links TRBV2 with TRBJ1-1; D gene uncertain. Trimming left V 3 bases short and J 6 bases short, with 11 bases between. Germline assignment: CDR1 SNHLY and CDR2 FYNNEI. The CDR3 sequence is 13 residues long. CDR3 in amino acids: CASSELRTSEAFF. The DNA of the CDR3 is TGTGCCAGCAGTGAGTTAAGAACCTCTGAAGCTTTCTTT.

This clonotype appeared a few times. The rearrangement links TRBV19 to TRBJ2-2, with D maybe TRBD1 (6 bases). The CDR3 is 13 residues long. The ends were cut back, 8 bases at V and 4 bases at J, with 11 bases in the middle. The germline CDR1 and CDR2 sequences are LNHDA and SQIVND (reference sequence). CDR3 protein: CASYDRTTGELFF. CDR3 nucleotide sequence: TGTGCCAGTTACGACAGGACCACCGGGGAGCTGTTTTTT.

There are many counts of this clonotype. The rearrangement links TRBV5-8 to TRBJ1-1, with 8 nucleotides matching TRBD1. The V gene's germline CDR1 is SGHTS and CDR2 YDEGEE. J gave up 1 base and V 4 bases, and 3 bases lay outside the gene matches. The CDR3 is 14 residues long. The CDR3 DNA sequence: TGTGCCAGCAGCCCGGGACAGGCGAACACTGAAGCTTTCTTT. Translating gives CASSPGQANTEAFF.

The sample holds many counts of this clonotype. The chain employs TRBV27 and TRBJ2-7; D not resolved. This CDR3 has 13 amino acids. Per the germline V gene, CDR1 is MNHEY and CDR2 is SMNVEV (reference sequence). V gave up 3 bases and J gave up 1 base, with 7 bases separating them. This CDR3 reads CASSLAESYEQYF. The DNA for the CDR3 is TGTGCCAGCAGTTTGGCGGAGTCCTACGAGCAGTACTTC.

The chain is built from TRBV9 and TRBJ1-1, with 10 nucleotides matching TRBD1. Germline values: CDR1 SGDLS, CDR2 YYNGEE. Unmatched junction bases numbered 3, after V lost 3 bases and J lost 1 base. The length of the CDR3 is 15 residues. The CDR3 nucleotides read TGTGCCAGCAGCGCCGGGACAGGGGCGAACACTGAAGCTTTCTTT. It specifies CASSAGTGANTEAFF.

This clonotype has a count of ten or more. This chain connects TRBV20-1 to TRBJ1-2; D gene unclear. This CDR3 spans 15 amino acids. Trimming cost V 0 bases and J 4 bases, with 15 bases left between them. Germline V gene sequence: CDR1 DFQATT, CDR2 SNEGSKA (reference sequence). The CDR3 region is CSARDSLGLLYGYTF. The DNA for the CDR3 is TGCAGTGCTAGAGATTCTCTAGGGTTACTCTATGGCTACACCTTC.

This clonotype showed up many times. In nucleotides, the CDR3 is TGTGCCAGCAGTCCTCCGGGACTTAGCTCCTACGAGCAGTACTTC. The encoded protein is CASSPPGLSSYEQYF. V and J are TRBV28 and TRBJ2-7; a weak D match, TRBD2 (6 bases). The CDR3 totals 15 residues. Germline V gene lookup returns CDR1 MDHEN and CDR2 SYDVKM. Trimming removed 5 bases from V and 0 bases from J, with 14 bases in between.

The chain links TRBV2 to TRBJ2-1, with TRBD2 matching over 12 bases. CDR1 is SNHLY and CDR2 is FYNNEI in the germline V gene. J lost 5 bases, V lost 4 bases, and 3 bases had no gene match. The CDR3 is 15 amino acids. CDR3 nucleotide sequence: TGTGCCAGCAGTGGAAGGACTAGCGGGGACAATGAGCAGTTCTTC. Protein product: CASSGRTSGDNEQFF.

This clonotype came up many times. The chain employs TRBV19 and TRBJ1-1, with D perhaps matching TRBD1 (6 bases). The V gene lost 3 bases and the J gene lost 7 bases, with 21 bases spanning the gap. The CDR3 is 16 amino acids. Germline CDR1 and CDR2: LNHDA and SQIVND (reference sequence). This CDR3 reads CASSITGTTPGVEAFF. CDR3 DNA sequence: TGTGCCAGTAGTATCACCGGGACAACCCCTGGGGTTGAAGCTTTCTTT.

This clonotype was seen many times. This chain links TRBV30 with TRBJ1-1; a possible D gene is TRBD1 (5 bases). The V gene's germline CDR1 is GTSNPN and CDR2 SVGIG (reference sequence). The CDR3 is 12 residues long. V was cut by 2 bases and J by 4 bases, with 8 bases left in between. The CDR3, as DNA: TGTGCCTGGAGTCCCCAGGGCACTGAAGCTTTCTTT. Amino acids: CAWSPQGTEAFF.

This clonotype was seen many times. CDR3 nucleotide sequence: TGTGCCAGCAGCTTAAGGGAGCGCGGGACAGGTAATTCCTACGAGCAGTACTTC. Translating gives CASSLRERGTGNSYEQYF. The chain recombines TRBV7-9 with TRBJ2-7; TRBD1 aligns across 8 bases. Unmatched junction bases numbered 13, after V lost 2 bases and J lost 1 base. CDR1 is SEHNR, CDR2 FQNEAQ, per germline (reference sequence). The CDR3 consists of 18 residues.